This TCR beta chain was sequenced for a study of liver allograft versus peripheral blood T cells. Turning to the study itself: Within transplanted livers, the T cell receptor repertoires were examined and compared against the repertoires present in the peripheral blood of liver transplant recipients. Whole-study findings and limits: Inside liver allografts, T cell receptor repertoires reportedly diverged from the repertoires found in peripheral blood.

This clonotype appeared a few times. Its antigen is undetermined. Germline CDR1 SGHTA, CDR2 FQGTGA. V lost 2 bases and J lost 4, with 15 bases in between. CDR3 size: 16 residues. Using its own MiXCR run on the reads, TCRdb lists one record per CDR3 protein. The sample yields around 6,600 distinct CDR3 sequences, roughly 17% seen once. The V gene is TRBV7-3, the J gene TRBJ2-1, with a possible D match to TRBD2 (5 bases). This TCR was sampled from a human patient who had a liver transplant. Certain T cells may be donor cells from the graft. CDR3 coding DNA: TGTGCCAGCAGCTTAGGCGGCCAGCGGCAATACAATGAGCAGTTCTTC. Encoded protein: CASSLGGQRQYNEQFF.